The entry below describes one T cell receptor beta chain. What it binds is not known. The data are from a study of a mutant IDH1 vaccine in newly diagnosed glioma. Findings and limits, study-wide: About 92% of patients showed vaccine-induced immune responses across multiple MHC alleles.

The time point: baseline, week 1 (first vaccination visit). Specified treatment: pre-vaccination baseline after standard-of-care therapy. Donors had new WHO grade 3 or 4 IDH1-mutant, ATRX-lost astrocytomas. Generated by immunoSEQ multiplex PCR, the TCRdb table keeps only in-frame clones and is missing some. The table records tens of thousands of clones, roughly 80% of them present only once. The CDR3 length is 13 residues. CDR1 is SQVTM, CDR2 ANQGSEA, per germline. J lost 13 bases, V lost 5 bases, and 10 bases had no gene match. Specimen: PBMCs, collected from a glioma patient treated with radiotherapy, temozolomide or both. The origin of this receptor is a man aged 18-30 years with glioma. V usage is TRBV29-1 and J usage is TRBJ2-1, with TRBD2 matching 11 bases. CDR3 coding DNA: TGCAGCGTTCCCACTTATAGCGGGAGGGATCAGTTCTTC. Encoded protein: CSVPTYSGRDQFF.